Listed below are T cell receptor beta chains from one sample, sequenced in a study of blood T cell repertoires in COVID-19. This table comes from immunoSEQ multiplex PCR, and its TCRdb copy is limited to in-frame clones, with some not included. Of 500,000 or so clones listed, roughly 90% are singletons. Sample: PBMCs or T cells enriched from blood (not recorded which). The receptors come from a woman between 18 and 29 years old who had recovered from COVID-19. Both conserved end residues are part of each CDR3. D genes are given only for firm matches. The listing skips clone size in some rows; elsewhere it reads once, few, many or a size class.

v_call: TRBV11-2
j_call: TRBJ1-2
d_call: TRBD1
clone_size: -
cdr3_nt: TGTGCCAGCAGCCCACAAACCGGGACAGGGAACTATGGCTACACCTTC
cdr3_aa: CASSPQTGTGNYGYTF

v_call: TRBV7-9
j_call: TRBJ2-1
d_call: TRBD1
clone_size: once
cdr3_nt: TGTGCCAGCAGCCTCTCCGGGACAGAGAACAATGAGCAGTTCTTC
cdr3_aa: CASSLSGTENNEQFF

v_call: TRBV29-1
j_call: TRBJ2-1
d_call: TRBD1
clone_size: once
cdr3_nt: TGCAGCGCCGCCGGGACAGAATCCTACAATGAGCAGTTCTTC
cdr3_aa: CSAAGTESYNEQFF

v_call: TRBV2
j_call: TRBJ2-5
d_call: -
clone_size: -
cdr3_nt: TGTGCCAGCAGCAGGGAGACCCAGTACTTC
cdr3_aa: CASSRETQYF

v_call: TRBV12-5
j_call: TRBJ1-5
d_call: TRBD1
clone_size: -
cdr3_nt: TGTGCTAGTGGCCCCGACGAGACAGGGATAAATCAGCCCCAGCATTTT
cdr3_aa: CASGPDETGINQPQHF

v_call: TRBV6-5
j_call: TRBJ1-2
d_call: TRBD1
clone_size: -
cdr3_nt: TGTGCCAGCAGCTACAGGGGTCGGGATGGCTACACCTTC
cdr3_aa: CASSYRGRDGYTF

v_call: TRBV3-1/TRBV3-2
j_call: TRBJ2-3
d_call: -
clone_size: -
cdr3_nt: TGTGCCAGCAGCCAACAGGGGAGAACAGATACGCAGTATTTT
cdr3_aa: CASSQQGRTDTQYF

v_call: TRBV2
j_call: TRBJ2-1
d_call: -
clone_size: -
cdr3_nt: TGTGCCAGCCAAGGTCAAGGGACAAGCAATGAGCAGTTCTTC
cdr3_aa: CASQGQGTSNEQFF

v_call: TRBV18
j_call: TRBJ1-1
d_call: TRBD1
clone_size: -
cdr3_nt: TGTGCCAGCTCAGTCACCGGGACAGGCAACACTGAAGCTTTCTTT
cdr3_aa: CASSVTGTGNTEAFF

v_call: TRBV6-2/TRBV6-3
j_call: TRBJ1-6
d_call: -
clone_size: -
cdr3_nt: TGTGCCAGCAGTTACTTTCTTAATTCACCCCTCCACTTT
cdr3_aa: CASSYFLNSPLHF

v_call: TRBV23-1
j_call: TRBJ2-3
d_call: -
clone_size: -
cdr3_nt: TGCGCCAGCAGTCAAGGCAGCGGGCGCACAGATACGCAGTATTTT
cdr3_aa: CASSQGSGRTDTQYF

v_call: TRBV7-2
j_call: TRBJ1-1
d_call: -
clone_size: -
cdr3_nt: TGTGCCAGCAGCTTAGAGCTAGCAGTTCCCAGCACTGAAGCTTTCTTT
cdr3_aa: CASSLELAVPSTEAFF

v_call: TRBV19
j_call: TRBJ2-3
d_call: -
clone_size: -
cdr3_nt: TGTGCCAGTAGTATTTTCGCTACCACAGATACGCAGTATTTT
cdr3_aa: CASSIFATTDTQYF

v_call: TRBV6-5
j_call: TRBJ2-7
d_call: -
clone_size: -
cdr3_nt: TGTGCCAGCAGCCGCGGCAGGGCCCCAAACGAGCAGTACTTC
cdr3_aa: CASSRGRAPNEQYF

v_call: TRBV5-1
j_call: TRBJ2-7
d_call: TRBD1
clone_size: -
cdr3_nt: TGCGCCAGCAGCTTGGGACCAGGGGGCGGCTACGAGCAGTACTTC
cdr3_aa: CASSLGPGGGYEQYF

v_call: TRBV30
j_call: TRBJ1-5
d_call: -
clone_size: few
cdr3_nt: TGTGCCTGGAGTGGAGGGTTTGCCAATCAGCCCCAGCATTTT
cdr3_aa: CAWSGGFANQPQHF

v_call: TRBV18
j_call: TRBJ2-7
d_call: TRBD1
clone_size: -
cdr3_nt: TGTGCCAGCTCACCCGCGGGCGGGACAGGGGGCAACGAGCAGTACTTC
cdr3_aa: CASSPAGGTGGNEQYF

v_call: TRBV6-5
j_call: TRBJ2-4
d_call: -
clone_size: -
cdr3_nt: TGTGCCAGCAGTTACACGGACAGTAGAGACATTCAGTACTTC
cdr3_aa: CASSYTDSRDIQYF

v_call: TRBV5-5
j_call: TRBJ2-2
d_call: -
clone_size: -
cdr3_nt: TGTGCCAGCAGCCCCCGCACCGGGGAGCTGTTTTTT
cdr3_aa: CASSPRTGELFF

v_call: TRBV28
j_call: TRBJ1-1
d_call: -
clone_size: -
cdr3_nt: TGTGCCAGCAGCTACCGGGACACTGAAGCTTTCTTT
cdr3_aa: CASSYRDTEAFF

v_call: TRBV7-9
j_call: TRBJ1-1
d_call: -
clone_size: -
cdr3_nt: TGTGCCAGCAGCCCAGACACTGAAGCTTTCTTT
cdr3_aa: CASSPDTEAFF

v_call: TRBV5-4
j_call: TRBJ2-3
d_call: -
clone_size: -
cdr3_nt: TGTGCCAGCAGCTTGGAGAACCCAACGGGTGGAGATACGCAGTATTTT
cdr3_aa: CASSLENPTGGDTQYF

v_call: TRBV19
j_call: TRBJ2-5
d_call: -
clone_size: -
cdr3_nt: TGTGCCAGTAGTACGTCCAGGGGCCAAGAGACCCAGTACTTC
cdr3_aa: CASSTSRGQETQYF

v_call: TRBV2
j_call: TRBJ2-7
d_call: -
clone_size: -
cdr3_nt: TGTGCCAGCAGTGACGACGAGGGTGGCGCCTACGAGCAGTACTTC
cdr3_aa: CASSDDEGGAYEQYF

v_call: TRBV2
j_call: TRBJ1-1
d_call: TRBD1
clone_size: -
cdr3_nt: TGTGCCAGCAGGCTCGGACAGGGGGCGATCACTGAAGCTTTCTTT
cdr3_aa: CASRLGQGAITEAFF

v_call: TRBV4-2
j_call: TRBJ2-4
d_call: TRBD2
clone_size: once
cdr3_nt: TGTGCCAGCAGCCCCTTATATAGTAGCGGGGGGGCCGGGGCCAAAAACATTCAGTACTTC
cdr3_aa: CASSPLYSSGGAGAKNIQYF

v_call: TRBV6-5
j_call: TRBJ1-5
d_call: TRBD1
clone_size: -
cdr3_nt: TGTGCCAGCAGTTACCAAGAGGACAGGGTAGTAACCCAGCATTTT
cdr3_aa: CASSYQEDRVVTQHF

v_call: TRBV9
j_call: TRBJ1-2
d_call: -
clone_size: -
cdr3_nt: TGTGCCAGCAGCGTAGATGGGGCACTGAGCTATGGCTACACCTTC
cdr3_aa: CASSVDGALSYGYTF

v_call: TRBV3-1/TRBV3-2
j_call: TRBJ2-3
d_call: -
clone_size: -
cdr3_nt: TGTGCCAGCAGTCCCTTCCTCCGAGATACGCAGTATTTT
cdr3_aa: CASSPFLRDTQYF

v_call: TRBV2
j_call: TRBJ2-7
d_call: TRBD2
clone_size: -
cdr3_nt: TGTGCCAGCAGAAGTAGCGGGGGAAAGTTGCAGTACTTC
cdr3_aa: CASRSSGGKLQYF

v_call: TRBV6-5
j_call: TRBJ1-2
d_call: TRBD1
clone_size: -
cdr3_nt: TGTGCCAGCAATCGGGACAGGGACGATGGCTACACCTTC
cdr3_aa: CASNRDRDDGYTF

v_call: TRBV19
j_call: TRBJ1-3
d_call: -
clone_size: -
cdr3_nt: TGTGCCAGTAGTATTAACTCTATCTCTGGAAACACCATATATTTT
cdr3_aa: CASSINSISGNTIYF

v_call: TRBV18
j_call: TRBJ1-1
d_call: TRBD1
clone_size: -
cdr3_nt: TGTGCCAGCTCGCGGACCCGGGACAGGGATCCTGAAGCTTTCTTT
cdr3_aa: CASSRTRDRDPEAFF

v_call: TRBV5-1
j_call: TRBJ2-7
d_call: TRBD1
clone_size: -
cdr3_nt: TGCGCCAGCAGAAGGGGACAGGGCTCCTACGAGCAGTACTTC
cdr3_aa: CASRRGQGSYEQYF

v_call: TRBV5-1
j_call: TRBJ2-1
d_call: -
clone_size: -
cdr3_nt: TGCGCCAGCAGCTTGGTGGCCGGGAGCTCCTACAATGAGCAGTTCTTC
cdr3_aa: CASSLVAGSSYNEQFF

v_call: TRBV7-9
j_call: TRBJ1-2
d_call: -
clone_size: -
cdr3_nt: TGTGCCAGCAGCCCCGCGGGAGAGTTGTATGGCTACACCTTC
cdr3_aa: CASSPAGELYGYTF

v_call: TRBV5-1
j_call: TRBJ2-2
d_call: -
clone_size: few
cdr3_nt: TGCGCCAGCAGCTTGGAAAGGGGAAAGGGGGAGCTGTTTTTT
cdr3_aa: CASSLERGKGELFF

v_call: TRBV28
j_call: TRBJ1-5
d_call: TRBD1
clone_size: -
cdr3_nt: TGTGCCAGCAGGTCTGGGACAGGGGGGAATCAGCCCCAGCATTTT
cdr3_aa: CASRSGTGGNQPQHF

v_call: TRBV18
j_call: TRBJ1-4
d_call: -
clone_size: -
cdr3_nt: TGTGCCAGCTCACCAACCCGGGATGGGGTATCTAATGAAAAACTGTTTTTT
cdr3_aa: CASSPTRDGVSNEKLFF

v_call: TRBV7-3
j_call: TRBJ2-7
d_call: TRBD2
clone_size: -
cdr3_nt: TGTGCCAGCAGCTTACAGTTAGCGGGGAGCTCCTACGAGCAGTACTTC
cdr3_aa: CASSLQLAGSSYEQYF

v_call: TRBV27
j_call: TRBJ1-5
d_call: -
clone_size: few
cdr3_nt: TGTGCCAGCAGTTTATCGTCGCCGGATCAGCCCCAGCATTTT
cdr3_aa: CASSLSSPDQPQHF

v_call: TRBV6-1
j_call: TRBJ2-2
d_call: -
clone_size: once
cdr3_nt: TGTGCCAGCAGTGAAGAGGTCTATAACAGGATCTACACCGGGGAGCTGTTTTTT
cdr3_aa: CASSEEVYNRIYTGELFF

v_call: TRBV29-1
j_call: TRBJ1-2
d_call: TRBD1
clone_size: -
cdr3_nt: TGCAGCGCCCTACAGGGGGGTTCGAGGGGCTACACCTTC
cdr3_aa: CSALQGGSRGYTF

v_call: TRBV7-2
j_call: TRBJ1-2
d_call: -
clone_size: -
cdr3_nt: TGTGCCAGCAGCTCTAGCCTGGTCGACTATGGCTACACCTTC
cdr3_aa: CASSSSLVDYGYTF

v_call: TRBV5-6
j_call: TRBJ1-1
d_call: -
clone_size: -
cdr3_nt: TGTGCCAGCAGCTTATGGGGAGGGACTGAAGCTTTCTTT
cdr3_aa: CASSLWGGTEAFF

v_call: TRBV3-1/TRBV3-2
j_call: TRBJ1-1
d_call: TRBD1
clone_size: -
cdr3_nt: TGTGCCAGCAGCCTCGGACAGGGGGACACTGAAGCTTTCTTT
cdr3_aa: CASSLGQGDTEAFF

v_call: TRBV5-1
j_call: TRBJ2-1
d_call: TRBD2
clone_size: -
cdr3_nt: TGCGCCAGCAGCGAAACTAGCGGGGGGGCCCATGAGCAGTTCTTC
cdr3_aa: CASSETSGGAHEQFF

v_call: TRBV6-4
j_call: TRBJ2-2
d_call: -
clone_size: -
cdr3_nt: TGTGCCAGCAGTGAAACGGTGAACACCGGGGAGCTGTTTTTT
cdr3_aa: CASSETVNTGELFF

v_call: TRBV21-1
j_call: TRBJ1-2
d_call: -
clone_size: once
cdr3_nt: TGTGCCAGCAGCAAAAGCGGAGGAGCAGGCCGATTCTATGGCTACACCTTC
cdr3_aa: CASSKSGGAGRFYGYTF

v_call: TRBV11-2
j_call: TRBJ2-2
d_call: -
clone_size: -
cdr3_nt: TGTGCCAGCAGCTTAGACAGGGGTAGCGGGGAGCTGTTTTTT
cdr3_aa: CASSLDRGSGELFF

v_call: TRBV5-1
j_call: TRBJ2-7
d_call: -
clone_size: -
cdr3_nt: TGCGCCAGCAGCCACCAGGGTGCGATACCCTACGAGCAGTACTTC
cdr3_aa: CASSHQGAIPYEQYF

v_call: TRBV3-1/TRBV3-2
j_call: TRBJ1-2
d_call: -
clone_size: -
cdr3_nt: TGTGCCAGCAGCCAAGGGTTACAGAGTTATGGCTACACCTTC
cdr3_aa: CASSQGLQSYGYTF

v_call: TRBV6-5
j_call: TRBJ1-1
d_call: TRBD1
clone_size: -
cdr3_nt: TGTGCCAGCACACAGGGGAGAGAAACTGAAGCTTTCTTT
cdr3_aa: CASTQGRETEAFF

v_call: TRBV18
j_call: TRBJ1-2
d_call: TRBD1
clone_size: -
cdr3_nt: TGTGCCAGCTCAACAGGGACAGGCCTAAACTATGGCTACACCTTC
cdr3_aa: CASSTGTGLNYGYTF